The 30 T cell receptor beta chains presented below share a single source sample, sequenced in a study of blood T cell repertoires in COVID-19. Measured with immunoSEQ multiplex PCR; TCRdb has only the in-frame clones, and not every one. Counted here are approximately 150,000 clones, about 88% occurring once; the ten biggest clones make up under 6.5%. Sequenced input: peripheral blood. These receptors were taken from a woman aged 45-59 years with COVID-19, enrolled during active disease.

V usage is TRBV3-1 (or the pseudogene TRBV3-2) and J usage is TRBJ2-5; 8 nucleotides match TRBD2. V dropped 3 bases and J dropped 7; count of bases not matched to a gene: 13. Germline CDR1 is LGHDT and CDR2 is YNNKEL (reference sequence). This CDR3 has 16 amino acids. The CDR3 reads CASSQGAGGPSGTQYF. CDR3 sequence (DNA): TGTGCCAGCAGCCAGGGGGCGGGGGGCCCTTCTGGGACCCAGTACTTC.

This clone has just a few counts. V gene TRBV10-2 combines with J gene TRBJ1-1; 7 nucleotides agree with TRBD1. The ends lost 7 bases at V and 4 bases at J; junction bases unmatched: 6. Germline CDR1 is WSHSY and CDR2 is SAAADI. The CDR3 contains 13 residues. CDR3 amino acids: CASTETGTTEAFF. The CDR3 nucleotides read TGCGCCAGCACCGAGACAGGGACCACTGAAGCTTTCTTT.

This chain uses TRBV4-2 with TRBJ2-5; 14 nucleotides align to TRBD2. CDR3 size: 18 residues. Germline V gene sequence: CDR1 LGHNA, CDR2 YNFKEQ. V lost 0 bases, J lost 5 bases, and 8 bases stayed unmatched. In nucleotides, the CDR3 is TGTGCCAGCAGCCAAGATTCCGGACTAGCGGGGGGACGGGAGACCCAGTACTTC. It encodes CASSQDSGLAGGRETQYF.

The J gene is TRBJ2-5, the V gene TRBV19, with 9 bases identical to TRBD1. The CDR3 consists of 15 residues. CDR1 and CDR2 (germline): LNHDA, SQIVND (reference sequence). Trimming at V came to 3 bases and at J to 5 bases, leaving 7 bases not matched to a gene. The DNA of the CDR3 is TGTGCCAGTAGTATCCCCGGGACAGGGAGGGAGACCCAGTACTTC. Its translation: CASSIPGTGRETQYF.

The chain is built from TRBV29-1 and TRBJ2-3; D may be TRBD1 (6 bases). The CDR3 sequence is 14 residues long. The V end lost 5 bases, the J end lost 2 bases, and 14 bases lay between the germline ends. Germline V lookup: CDR1 SQVTM, CDR2 ANQGSEA. The CDR3, as DNA: TGCAGCGTTTCGTCGCAGGGGATCACAGATACGCAGTATTTT. Translation: CSVSSQGITDTQYF.

The chain recombines TRBV7-3 with TRBJ2-2; 9 bases are shared with TRBD1. V trimming: 7 bases; J trimming: 3 bases; junction bases outside the gene matches: 3. Per the germline V gene, CDR1 is SGHTA and CDR2 is FQGTGA. CDR3 length: 14 residues. The CDR3 here is CASKGQGHTGELFF. The CDR3 DNA reads as TGTGCCAGCAAAGGACAGGGGCACACCGGGGAGCTGTTTTTT.

The chain combines TRBV5-1 with TRBJ1-2, with 7 nucleotides matching TRBD1. V dropped 2 bases and J dropped 6; count of bases not matched to a gene: 4. This CDR3 comprises 13 residues. Germline loops: CDR1 SGHRS, CDR2 YFSETQ. CDR3 in amino acids: CASSFDRADGYTF. DNA of the CDR3: TGCGCCAGCAGCTTTGACAGGGCCGATGGCTACACCTTC.

The V and J genes are TRBV3-1 (or the pseudogene TRBV3-2) and TRBJ1-6; D possibly corresponds to TRBD1 (6 bases). Germline V gives CDR1 LGHDT, CDR2 YNNKEL (reference sequence). The length of the CDR3 is 14 residues. V was clipped by 4 bases and J by 5 bases, with 9 bases between them. CDR3 DNA sequence: TGTGCCAGCAGCCGTAGGACAGATAATTCACCCCTCCACTTT. It translates to CASSRRTDNSPLHF.

CDR3 in DNA: TGTGCCAGCAGCATCCCGACTAGCGGGGGGACCGGGGAGCTGTTTTTT. Translation: CASSIPTSGGTGELFF. This chain connects TRBV9 to TRBJ2-2; TRBD2 agrees at 13 bases. The CDR3 sequence is 16 residues long. Trimming at V came to 4 bases and at J to 5 bases, leaving 5 bases not matched to a gene. Per the germline V gene, CDR1 is SGDLS and CDR2 is YYNGEE.

V usage is TRBV2 and J usage is TRBJ1-1, with 9 bases matching TRBD1. Germline assignment: CDR1 SNHLY and CDR2 FYNNEI. The CDR3 has 13 amino acids. The CDR3 here is CGTGARLNTEAFF. The DNA for the CDR3 is TGTGGGACAGGGGCGCGATTGAACACTGAAGCTTTCTTT.

This chain links TRBV23-1 with TRBJ1-1; D is perhaps TRBD1 (5 bases). TRBV23-1 is identified as an open reading frame with a role that is uncertain. V was pared by 0 bases and J by 4 bases, with 15 bases between. The CDR3 sequence is 16 residues long. The chain's CDR3 is CASSQSGLGLGTEAFF. CDR3 DNA: TGCGCCAGCAGTCAATCGGGGCTAGGGTTAGGCACTGAAGCTTTCTTT.

This chain joins TRBV6-2 or TRBV6-3 and TRBJ2-3; 9 bases line up with TRBD1. The CDR3 is 16 residues long. Trimming removed 2 bases from V and 3 bases from J; junction bases left unmatched: 6. Germline loops: CDR1 MNHEY, CDR2 SVGEGT. In nucleotides, the CDR3 is TGTGCCAGCAGTTACGGGGGACAGGGACAAACAGATACGCAGTATTTT. Translated, it gives CASSYGGQGQTDTQYF.

The chain has TRBV7-3 and TRBJ1-6; no reliable D call. From germline, CDR1 is SGHTA and CDR2 FQGTGA. This CDR3 is built from 15 residues. V lost 0 bases and J 6 bases, leaving 9 bases between the germline ends. CDR3 protein: CASSLTLAINSPLHF. DNA for the CDR3: TGTGCCAGCAGCTTAACGCTGGCCATTAATTCACCCCTCCACTTT.

This chain joins TRBV5-1 and TRBJ1-2, with D hard to call. Per germline, CDR1 SGHRS and CDR2 YFSETQ. The CDR3 runs to 14 residues. Trimming cost V 0 bases and J 7 bases, with 13 bases left between them. This CDR3 is CASSLEAGVGGYTF. In DNA, the CDR3 is TGCGCCAGCAGCTTGGAGGCAGGTGTCGGTGGCTACACCTTC. Using reference TRBV5-1 and TRBJ1-2 for the parts outside the CDR3, the full variable domain is KAGVTQTPRYLIKTRGQQVTLSCSPISGHRSVSWYQQTPGQGLQFLFEYFSETQRNKGNFPGRFSGRQFSNSRSEMNVSTLELGDSALYLCASSLEAGVGGYTFGSGTRLTVV.

The rearrangement links TRBV6-4 to TRBJ1-1; the D gene is possibly TRBD1 (6 bases). In germline, CDR1 is MRHNA, CDR2 SNTAGT. V was trimmed by 6 bases and J by 7 bases, leaving 18 bases between them. There are 14 residues in the CDR3. The CDR3 nucleotides are TGTGCCAGCAGCCCACAGGCGGGGGCTGTTGAAGCTTTCTTT. This codes for CASSPQAGAVEAFF.

A few counts support this clone. The chain has TRBV27 and TRBJ2-3; D gene ambiguous. Between the trimmed V and J ends, which lost 4 bases and 6 bases, there was a span of 11 bases. This CDR3 region has 13 residues. Germline loops: CDR1 MNHEY, CDR2 SMNVEV (reference sequence). The CDR3 here is CASSWRSRDTQYF. Here the CDR3 DNA reads TGTGCCAGCAGTTGGCGGTCGCGGGATACGCAGTATTTT.

The chain employs TRBV5-4 and TRBJ2-7, with 10 positions matching TRBD1. CDR3 size: 11 residues. V lost 4 bases and J lost 13; bases outside the gene matches: 5. Germline values: CDR1 SGHNT, CDR2 YYREEE (reference sequence). The CDR3 bases are TGTGCCAGCAGCCCTGGGACAGGGGAATACTTC. Encoded protein: CASSPGTGEYF.

The chain recombines TRBV28 with TRBJ2-7; possible D gene TRBD2, 6 bases. V gave up 7 bases and J gave up 7 bases, with 23 bases separating them. Germline values: CDR1 MDHEN, CDR2 SYDVKM. CDR3 length: 15 amino acids. CDR3 amino acids: CASKEHGSTRTEQYF. CDR3 sequence (DNA): TGTGCCAGCAAAGAACACGGGAGCACTCGCACAGAGCAGTACTTC.

Only a few counts were recorded for this clone. The chain combines TRBV24-1 with TRBJ2-3; TRBD1 aligns across 10 bases. Germline V CDR1 and CDR2: KGHDR, SFDVKD. V shed 9 bases, J shed 4 bases, and the junction held 12 bases outside the gene matches. The CDR3 runs 16 residues. CDR3 sequence (DNA): TGTGCCACCTCGCAACCGGGACAGGGGATCGCAGATACGCAGTATTTT. It yields the protein CATSQPGQGIADTQYF.

This clone occurred a few times. This chain connects TRBV4-2 to TRBJ2-7, with TRBD2 matching over 9 bases. V lost 0 bases and J lost 3; bases outside the gene matches: 9. Germline values: CDR1 LGHNA, CDR2 YNFKEQ. The CDR3 runs 17 residues. CDR3 residues: CASSQELVTSGVYEQYF. The CDR3 region has the DNA TGTGCCAGCAGCCAAGAATTAGTGACTAGCGGAGTCTACGAGCAGTACTTC.

The rearrangement uses TRBV6-5 and TRBJ1-1; D is unclear. There are 13 residues in the CDR3. V shed 6 bases and J shed 0 bases, with 8 bases lying between them. Looked up from germline, CDR1 is MNHEY and CDR2 is SVGAGI. The CDR3 spells CASRSRLNTEAFF. The CDR3 DNA sequence: TGTGCCAGCAGGTCCCGTTTGAACACTGAAGCTTTCTTT.

At least ten counts were recorded for this clone. The gene calls are TRBV10-3 and TRBJ1-5; D unclear. The germline gives CDR1 ENHRY, CDR2 SYGVKD. With 8 bases removed from V and 5 bases from J, the gap between germline ends came to 13 bases. The CDR3 has 13 amino acids. CDR3 DNA sequence: TGTGCCATCCGGGCCCTGGAGGATCAGCCCCAGCATTTT. It is translated as CAIRALEDQPQHF.

This rearrangement joins TRBV7-6 to TRBJ2-4; D remains unclear. Trimming left V 5 bases short and J 0 bases short, with 11 bases between. Germline V gene data show CDR1 as SGHVS and CDR2 as FNYEAQ. This CDR3 comprises 15 residues. The CDR3 protein is CASSPYLGAKNIQYF. CDR3 nucleotide sequence: TGTGCCAGCAGCCCCTACCTTGGAGCCAAAAACATTCAGTACTTC.

The J gene is TRBJ1-1, the V gene TRBV24-1; no firm D call. The V end lost 3 bases, the J end lost 0 bases, and 4 bases lay between the germline ends. Germline V gene data show CDR1 as KGHDR and CDR2 as SFDVKD. This CDR3 has 13 residues. CDR3 in DNA: TGTGCCACCAGTGATATAATGAACACTGAAGCTTTCTTT. It is translated as CATSDIMNTEAFF.

The chain joins TRBV24-1 to TRBJ2-2; a possible D gene is TRBD1 (5 bases). There are 14 residues in the CDR3. Trimming shortened V by 3 bases and J by 5 bases, and 9 bases separated the two germline ends. CDR1 KGHDR and CDR2 SFDVKD come from the germline V gene. This CDR3 is CATSDLQGTGELFF. CDR3 nucleotides: TGTGCCACCAGTGATCTGCAGGGTACCGGGGAGCTGTTTTTT.

This clone was seen a single time. The J gene is TRBJ2-7, the V gene TRBV5-1, with TRBD1 identical over 9 bases. The CDR3 is 15 amino acids. Trimming removed 1 base from V and 4 bases from J; junction bases left unmatched: 6. Germline values: CDR1 SGHRS, CDR2 YFSETQ. The CDR3 spells CASSLTPGQGYEQYF. For the CDR3, the DNA is TGCGCCAGCAGCTTGACTCCGGGACAGGGTTACGAGCAGTACTTC.

V and J are TRBV19 and TRBJ1-5; D unclear. Germline CDR1 and CDR2: LNHDA and SQIVND (reference sequence). This CDR3 has 15 amino acids. With 6 bases removed from V and 0 bases from J, the gap between germline ends came to 12 bases. Here the CDR3 DNA reads TGTGCCAGTAGAGAGACGGGGTATAGCAATCAGCCCCAGCATTTT. Residues: CASRETGYSNQPQHF.

V gene TRBV7-2 combines with J gene TRBJ2-5; D possibly corresponds to TRBD2 (7 bases). Germline values: CDR1 SGHTA, CDR2 FQGNSA. The CDR3 is 16 amino acids. V was trimmed by 5 bases and J by 2 bases, leaving 18 bases between them. CDR3 sequence: CASSPWIGGGQETQYF. The DNA for the CDR3 is TGTGCCAGCAGCCCATGGATAGGGGGAGGGCAAGAGACCCAGTACTTC.

This clone was observed once. The chain combines TRBV6-5 with TRBJ1-6; the match to TRBD1 covers 8 bases. This CDR3 comprises 15 residues. V shed 6 bases, J shed 7 bases, and the junction held 8 bases outside the gene matches. CDR1 is MNHEY, CDR2 SVGAGI, per germline. The CDR3, as DNA: TGTGCCAGCAGCGGAGGGACAGGAGAAAATTCACCCCTCCACTTT. It specifies CASSGGTGENSPLHF.

This clone came up once. The chain links TRBV18 to TRBJ2-1; D gene uncertain. The germline V and J ends were trimmed by 4 bases and 2 bases, with 12 bases remaining between them. In germline, CDR1 is KGHSH, CDR2 LQKENI. The CDR3 runs to 15 residues. This chain's CDR3 is CASSLPLETYNEQFF. In DNA, the CDR3 is TGTGCCAGCTCACTCCCTCTAGAGACCTACAATGAGCAGTTCTTC.